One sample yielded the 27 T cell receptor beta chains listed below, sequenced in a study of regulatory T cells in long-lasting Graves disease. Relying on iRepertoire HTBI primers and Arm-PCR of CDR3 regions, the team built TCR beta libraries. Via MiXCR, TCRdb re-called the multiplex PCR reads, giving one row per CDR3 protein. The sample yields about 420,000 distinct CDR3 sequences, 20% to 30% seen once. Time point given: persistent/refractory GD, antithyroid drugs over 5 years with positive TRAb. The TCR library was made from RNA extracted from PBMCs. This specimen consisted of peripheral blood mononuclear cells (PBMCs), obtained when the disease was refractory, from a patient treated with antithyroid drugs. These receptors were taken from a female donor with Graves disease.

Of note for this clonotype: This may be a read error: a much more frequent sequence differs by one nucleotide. The CDR3 DNA is TGTGCCAGCAGGATGACTAGTTACGGGCAGTACTTC. Its translation: CASRMTSYGQYF. The rearrangement joins TRBV28 to TRBJ2-7; a weak D match, TRBD2 (6 bases). CDR1 MDHEN and CDR2 SYDVKM come from the germline V gene. The CDR3 has 12 amino acids.

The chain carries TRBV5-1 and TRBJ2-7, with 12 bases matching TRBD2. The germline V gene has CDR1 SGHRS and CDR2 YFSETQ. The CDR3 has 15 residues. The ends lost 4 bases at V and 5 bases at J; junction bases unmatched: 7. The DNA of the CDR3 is TGCGCCAGCAGCCTACTAGCGGGAGGCACCCACGAGCAGTACTTC. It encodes CASSLLAGGTHEQYF.

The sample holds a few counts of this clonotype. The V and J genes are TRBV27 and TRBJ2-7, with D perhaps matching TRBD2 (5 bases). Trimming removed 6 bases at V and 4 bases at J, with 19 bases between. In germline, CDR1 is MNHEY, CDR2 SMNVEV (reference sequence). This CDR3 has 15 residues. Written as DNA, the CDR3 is TGTGCCAGCAGGCGGGCGACGGGAACGGAATACGAGCAGTACTTC. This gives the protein CASRRATGTEYEQYF.

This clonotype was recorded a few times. The chain's CDR3 is CASSLGGRAHDEQFF. Written as DNA, the CDR3 is TGTGCCAGCAGCTTAGGCGGGAGGGCCCACGATGAGCAGTTCTTC. The chain has TRBV7-6 and TRBJ2-1; TRBD2 agrees at 9 bases. The CDR3 has 15 amino acids. Germline trimming cut 1 base from V and 8 bases from J; bases unmatched to any gene: 6. The germline V gene encodes CDR1 SGHVS and CDR2 FNYEAQ.

DNA of the CDR3: TGTGCCAGCAGTTACAGCGGGGTCGGGACCCTGGGGAATCAGCCCCAGCATTTT. It is translated as CASSYSGVGTLGNQPQHF. The chain carries TRBV6-2 or TRBV6-3 and TRBJ1-5, with TRBD1 as a possible D gene (5 bases). V dropped 2 bases and J dropped 4 bases, with 21 bases sitting between them. Germline loops: CDR1 MNHEY, CDR2 SVGEGT. There are 18 residues in the CDR3.

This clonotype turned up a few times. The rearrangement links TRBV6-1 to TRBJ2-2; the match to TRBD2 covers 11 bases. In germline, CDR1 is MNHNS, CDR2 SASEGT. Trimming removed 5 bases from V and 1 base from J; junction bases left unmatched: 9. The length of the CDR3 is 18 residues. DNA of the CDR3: TGTGCCAGCAGTCAACTAGCGGGAGTCTCAGTGAACACCGGGGAGCTGTTTTTT. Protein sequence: CASSQLAGVSVNTGELFF.

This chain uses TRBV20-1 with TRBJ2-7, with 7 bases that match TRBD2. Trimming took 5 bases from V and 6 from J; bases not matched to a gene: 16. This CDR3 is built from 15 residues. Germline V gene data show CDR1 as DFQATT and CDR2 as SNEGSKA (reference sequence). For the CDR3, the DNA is TGCAGTGCTCGCATACCCTCCCCGGGAGGAGGCGAGCAGTACTTC. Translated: CSARIPSPGGGEQYF.

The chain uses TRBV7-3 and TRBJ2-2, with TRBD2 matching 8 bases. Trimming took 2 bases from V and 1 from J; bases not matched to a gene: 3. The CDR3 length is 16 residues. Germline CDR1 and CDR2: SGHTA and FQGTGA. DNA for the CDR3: TGTGCCAGCAGCTTAGGAGCGGGAGTGAACACCGGGGAGCTGTTTTTT. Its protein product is CASSLGAGVNTGELFF.

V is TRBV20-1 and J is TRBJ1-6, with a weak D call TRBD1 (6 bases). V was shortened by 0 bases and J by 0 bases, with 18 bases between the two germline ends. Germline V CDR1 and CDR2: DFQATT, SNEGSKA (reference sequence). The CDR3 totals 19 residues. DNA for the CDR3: TGCAGTGCTAGAGATCCGGGGGGCAGGCCGAGCTCCTATAATTCACCCCTCCACTTT. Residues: CSARDPGGRPSSYNSPLHF.

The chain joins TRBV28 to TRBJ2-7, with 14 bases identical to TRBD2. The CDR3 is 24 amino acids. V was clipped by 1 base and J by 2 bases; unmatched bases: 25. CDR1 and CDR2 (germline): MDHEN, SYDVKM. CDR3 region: CASSLYRLLGLAGVSTRNTYEQYF. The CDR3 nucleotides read TGTGCCAGCAGTTTATACCGCCTCCTGGGACTAGCGGGAGTCTCTACGAGAAACACCTACGAGCAGTACTTC.

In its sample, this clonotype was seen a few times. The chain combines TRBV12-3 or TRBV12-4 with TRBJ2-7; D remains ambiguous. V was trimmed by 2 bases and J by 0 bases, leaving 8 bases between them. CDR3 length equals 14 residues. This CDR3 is CASSLSSASYEQYF. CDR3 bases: TGTGCCAGCAGTTTATCGTCCGCCTCCTACGAGCAGTACTTC.

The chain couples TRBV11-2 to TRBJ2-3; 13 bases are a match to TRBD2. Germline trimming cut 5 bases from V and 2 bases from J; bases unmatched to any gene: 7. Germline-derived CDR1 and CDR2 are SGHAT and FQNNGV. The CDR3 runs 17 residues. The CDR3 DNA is TGTGCCAGCAGCACGTGGGGGACTAGCGGGATCACAGATACGCAGTATTTT. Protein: CASSTWGTSGITDTQYF.

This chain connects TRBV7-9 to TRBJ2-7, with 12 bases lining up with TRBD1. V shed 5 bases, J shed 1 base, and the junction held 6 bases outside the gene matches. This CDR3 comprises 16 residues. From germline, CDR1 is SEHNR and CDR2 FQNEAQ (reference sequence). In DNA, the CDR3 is TGTGCCAGCAGCCGAATGGGACAGGGGGCTTCCTACGAGCAGTACTTC. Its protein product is CASSRMGQGASYEQYF.

The CDR3, as DNA: TGTGCCTGGAGTGTAGTGCTGAACACCGGGGAGCTGTTTTTT. It is translated as CAWSVVLNTGELFF. The chain carries TRBV30 and TRBJ2-2; D gene ambiguous. There are 14 residues in the CDR3. V was pared by 0 bases and J by 1 base, with 6 bases between. CDR1 GTSNPN and CDR2 SVGIG come from the germline V gene (reference sequence).

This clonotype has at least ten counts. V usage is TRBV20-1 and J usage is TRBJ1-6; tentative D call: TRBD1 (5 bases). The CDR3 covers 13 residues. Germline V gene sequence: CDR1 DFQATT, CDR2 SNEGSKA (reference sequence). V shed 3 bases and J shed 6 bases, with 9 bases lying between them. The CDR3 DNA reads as TGCAGTGCTAGGGGGGGAGGTAATTCACCCCTCCACTTT. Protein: CSARGGGNSPLHF.

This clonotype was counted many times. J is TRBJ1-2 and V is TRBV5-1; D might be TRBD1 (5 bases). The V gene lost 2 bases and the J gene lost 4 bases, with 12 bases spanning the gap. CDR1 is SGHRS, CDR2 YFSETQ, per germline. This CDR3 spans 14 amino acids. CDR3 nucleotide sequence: TGCGCCAGCAGCTTACCGGCAGACAGCTATGGCTACACCTTC. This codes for CASSLPADSYGYTF.

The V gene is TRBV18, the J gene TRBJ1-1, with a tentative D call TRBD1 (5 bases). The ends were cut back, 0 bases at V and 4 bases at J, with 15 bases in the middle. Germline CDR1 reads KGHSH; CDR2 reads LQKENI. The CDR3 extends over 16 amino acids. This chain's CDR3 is CASSPPLRAGGTEAFF. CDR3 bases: TGTGCCAGCTCACCACCGCTAAGGGCCGGGGGCACTGAAGCTTTCTTT.

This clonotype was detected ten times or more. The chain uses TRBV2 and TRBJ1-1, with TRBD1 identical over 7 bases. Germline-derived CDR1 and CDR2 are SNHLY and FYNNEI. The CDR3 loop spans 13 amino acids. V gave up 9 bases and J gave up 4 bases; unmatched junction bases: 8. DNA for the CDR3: TGTGCCAGGGCAGGGGGGGGTTCCACTGAAGCTTTCTTT. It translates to CARAGGGSTEAFF.

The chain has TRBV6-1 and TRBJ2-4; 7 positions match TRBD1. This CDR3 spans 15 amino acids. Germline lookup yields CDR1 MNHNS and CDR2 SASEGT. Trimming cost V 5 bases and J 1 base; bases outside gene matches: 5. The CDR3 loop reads CASSNLQGAKNIQYF. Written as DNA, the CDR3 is TGTGCCAGCAGTAACCTACAGGGGGCCAAAAACATTCAGTACTTC.

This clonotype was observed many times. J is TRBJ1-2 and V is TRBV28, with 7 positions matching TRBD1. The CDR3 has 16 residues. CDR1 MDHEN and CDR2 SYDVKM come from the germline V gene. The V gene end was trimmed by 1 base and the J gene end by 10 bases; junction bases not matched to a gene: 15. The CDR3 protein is CASSLYPGSPGQNYTF. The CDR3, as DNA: TGTGCCAGCAGTTTATACCCTGGAAGCCCGGGACAGAACTACACCTTC.

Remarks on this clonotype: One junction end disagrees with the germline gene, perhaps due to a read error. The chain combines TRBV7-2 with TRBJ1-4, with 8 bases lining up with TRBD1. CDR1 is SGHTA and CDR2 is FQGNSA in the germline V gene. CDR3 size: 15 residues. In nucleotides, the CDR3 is TGTGCCAGCAGCTTAGTGCAGGGGGCGGGGGAAAAACCGTTTTTT. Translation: CASSLVQGAGEKPFF.

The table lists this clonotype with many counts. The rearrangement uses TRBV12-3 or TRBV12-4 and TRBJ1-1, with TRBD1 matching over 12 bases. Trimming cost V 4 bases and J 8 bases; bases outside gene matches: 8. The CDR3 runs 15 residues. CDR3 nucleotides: TGTGCCAGCAGTTCACCGGGACAGGGGGCACGAGAAGCTTTCTTT. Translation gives CASSSPGQGAREAFF.

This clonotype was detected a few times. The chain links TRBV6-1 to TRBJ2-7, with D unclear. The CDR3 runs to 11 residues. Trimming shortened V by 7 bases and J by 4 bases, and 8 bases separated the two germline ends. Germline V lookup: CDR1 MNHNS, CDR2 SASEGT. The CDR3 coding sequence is TGTGCCAGCACCAATAGGTACGAGCAGTACTTC. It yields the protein CASTNRYEQYF.

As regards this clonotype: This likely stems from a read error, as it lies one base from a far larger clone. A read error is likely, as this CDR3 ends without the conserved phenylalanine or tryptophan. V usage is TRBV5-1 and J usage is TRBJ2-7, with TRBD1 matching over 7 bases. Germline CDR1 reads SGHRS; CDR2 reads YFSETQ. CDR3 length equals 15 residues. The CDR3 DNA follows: TGTGCCAGCAGCTTGGCCGTGGGACAGTCGCGCGAGCAGTACCTC. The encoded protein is CASSLAVGQSREQYL.

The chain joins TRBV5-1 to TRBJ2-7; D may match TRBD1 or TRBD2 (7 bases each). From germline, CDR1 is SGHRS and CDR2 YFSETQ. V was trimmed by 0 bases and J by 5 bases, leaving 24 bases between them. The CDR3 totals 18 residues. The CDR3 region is CASSLASGRGGAHHEQYF. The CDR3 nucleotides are TGCGCCAGCAGCTTGGCCTCCGGCAGGGGGGGCGCACACCACGAGCAGTACTTC.

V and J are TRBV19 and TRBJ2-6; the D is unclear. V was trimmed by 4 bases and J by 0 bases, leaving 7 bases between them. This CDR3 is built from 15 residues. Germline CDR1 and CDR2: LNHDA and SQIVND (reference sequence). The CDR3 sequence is CASSSKNSGANVLTF. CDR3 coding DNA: TGTGCCAGTAGTAGTAAAAACTCTGGGGCCAACGTCCTGACTTTC.

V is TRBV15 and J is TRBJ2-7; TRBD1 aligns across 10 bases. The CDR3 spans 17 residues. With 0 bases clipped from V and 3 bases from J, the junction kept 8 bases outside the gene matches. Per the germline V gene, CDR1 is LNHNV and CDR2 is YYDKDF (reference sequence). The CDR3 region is CATSRDESWTGGYEQYF. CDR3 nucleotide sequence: TGTGCCACCAGCAGAGATGAGAGCTGGACAGGGGGCTACGAGCAGTACTTC.